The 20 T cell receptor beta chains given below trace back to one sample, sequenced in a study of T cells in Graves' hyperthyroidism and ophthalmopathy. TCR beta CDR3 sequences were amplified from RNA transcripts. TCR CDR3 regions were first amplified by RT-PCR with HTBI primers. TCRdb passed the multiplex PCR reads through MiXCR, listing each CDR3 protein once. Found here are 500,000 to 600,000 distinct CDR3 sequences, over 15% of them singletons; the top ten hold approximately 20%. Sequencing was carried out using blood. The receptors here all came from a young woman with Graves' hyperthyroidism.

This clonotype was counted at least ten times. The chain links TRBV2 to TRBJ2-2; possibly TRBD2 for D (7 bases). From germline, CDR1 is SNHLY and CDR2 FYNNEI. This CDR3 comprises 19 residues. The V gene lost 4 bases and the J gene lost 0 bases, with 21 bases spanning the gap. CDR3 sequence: CASSAKGGFSGTNTGELFF. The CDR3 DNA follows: TGTGCCAGCAGTGCGAAGGGGGGATTCAGCGGGACGAACACCGGGGAGCTGTTTTTT.

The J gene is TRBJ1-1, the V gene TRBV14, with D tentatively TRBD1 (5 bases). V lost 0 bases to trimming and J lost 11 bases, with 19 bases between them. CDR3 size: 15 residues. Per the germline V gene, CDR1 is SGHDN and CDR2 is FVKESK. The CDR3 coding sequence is TGTGCCAGCAGCCAAGAAGGCTGGGACCGCGGCGAGGCTTTCTTT. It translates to CASSQEGWDRGEAFF.

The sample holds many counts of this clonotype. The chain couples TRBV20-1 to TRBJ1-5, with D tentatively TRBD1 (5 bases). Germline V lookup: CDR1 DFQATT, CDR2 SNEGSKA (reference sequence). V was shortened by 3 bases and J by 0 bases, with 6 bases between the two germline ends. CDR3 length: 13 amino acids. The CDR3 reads CSARGDSNQPQHF. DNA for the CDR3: TGCAGTGCTAGGGGGGATAGCAATCAGCCCCAGCATTTT.

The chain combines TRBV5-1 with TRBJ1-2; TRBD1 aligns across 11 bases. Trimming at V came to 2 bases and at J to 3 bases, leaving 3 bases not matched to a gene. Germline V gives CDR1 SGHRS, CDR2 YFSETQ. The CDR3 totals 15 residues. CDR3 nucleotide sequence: TGCGCCAGCAGCTTATGGACAGGGGGCGACTATGGCTACACCTTC. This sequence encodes CASSLWTGGDYGYTF.

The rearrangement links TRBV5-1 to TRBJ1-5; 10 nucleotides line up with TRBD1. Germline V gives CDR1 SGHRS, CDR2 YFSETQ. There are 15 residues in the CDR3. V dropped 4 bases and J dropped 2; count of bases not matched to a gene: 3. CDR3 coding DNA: TGCGCCAGCAGCGAGACAGGGGGCGGCAATCAGCCCCAGCATTTT. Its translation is CASSETGGGNQPQHF.

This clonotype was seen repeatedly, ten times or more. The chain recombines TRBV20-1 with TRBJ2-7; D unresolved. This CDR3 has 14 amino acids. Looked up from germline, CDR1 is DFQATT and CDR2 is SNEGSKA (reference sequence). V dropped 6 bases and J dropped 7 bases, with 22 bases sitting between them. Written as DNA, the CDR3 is TGCAGTGCCGACCCGCCGGGTGGGGTGGGGGAGCAGTACTTC. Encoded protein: CSADPPGGVGEQYF.

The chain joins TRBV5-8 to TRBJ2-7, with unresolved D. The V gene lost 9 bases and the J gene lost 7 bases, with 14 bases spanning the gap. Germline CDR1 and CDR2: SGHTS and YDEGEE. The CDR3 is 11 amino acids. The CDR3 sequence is CAISEFGEQYF. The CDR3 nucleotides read TGTGCCATCAGTGAGTTCGGTGAGCAGTACTTC.

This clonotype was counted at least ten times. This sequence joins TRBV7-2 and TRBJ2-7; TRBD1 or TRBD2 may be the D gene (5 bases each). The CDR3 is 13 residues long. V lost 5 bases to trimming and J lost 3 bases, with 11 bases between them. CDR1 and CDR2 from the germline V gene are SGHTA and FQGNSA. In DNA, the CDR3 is TGTGCCAGCAGCCACCGGGACGGCTACGAGCAGTACTTC. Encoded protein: CASSHRDGYEQYF.

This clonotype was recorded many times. Here the CDR3 DNA reads TGCAGTGCTAGCGGGAGGGGGGCCACAGATACGCAGTATTTT. This translates into CSASGRGATDTQYF. The chain is built from TRBV20-1 and TRBJ2-3, with TRBD2 identical over 8 bases. V trimming: 3 bases; J trimming: 2 bases; junction bases outside the gene matches: 4. CDR1 is DFQATT and CDR2 is SNEGSKA in the germline V gene (reference sequence). This CDR3 is built from 14 residues.

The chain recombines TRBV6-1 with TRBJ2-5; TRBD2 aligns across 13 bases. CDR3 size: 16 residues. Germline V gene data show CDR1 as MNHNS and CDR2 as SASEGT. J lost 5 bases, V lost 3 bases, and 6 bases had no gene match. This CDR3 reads CASSDIGLAGVETQYF. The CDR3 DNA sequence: TGTGCCAGCAGTGATATTGGACTAGCGGGAGTTGAGACCCAGTACTTC.

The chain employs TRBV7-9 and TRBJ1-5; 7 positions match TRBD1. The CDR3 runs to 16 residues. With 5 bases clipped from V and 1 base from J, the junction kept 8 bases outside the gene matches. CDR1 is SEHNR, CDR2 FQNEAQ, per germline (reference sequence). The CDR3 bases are TGTGCCAGCAGCCAGGGGGGAGTTTTCAGCAATCAGCCCCAGCATTTT. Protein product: CASSQGGVFSNQPQHF.

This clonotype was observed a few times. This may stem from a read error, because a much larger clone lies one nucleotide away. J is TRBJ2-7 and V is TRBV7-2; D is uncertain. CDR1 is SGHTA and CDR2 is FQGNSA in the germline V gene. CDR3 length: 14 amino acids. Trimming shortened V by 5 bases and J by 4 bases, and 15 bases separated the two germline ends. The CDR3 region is CASSQFPSNYEQYF. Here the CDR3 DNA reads TGTGCCAGCAGCCAATTTCCCTCGAATTACGAGCAGTACTTC.

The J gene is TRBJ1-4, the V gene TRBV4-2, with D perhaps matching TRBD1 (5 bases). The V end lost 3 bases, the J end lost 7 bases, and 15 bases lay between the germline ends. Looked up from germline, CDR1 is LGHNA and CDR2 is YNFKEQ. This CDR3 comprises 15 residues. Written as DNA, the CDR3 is TGTGCCAGCAGCCAGGCCGCGGGGGTTAGTGAAAAACTGTTTTTT. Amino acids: CASSQAAGVSEKLFF.

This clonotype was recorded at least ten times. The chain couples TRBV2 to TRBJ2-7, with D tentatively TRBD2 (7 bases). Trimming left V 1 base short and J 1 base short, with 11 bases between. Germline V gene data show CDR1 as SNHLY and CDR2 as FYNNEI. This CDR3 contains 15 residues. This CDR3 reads CASSEEGGVSYEQYF. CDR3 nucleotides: TGTGCCAGCAGTGAAGAGGGGGGGGTTTCCTACGAGCAGTACTTC. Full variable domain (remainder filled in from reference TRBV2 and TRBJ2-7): EPEVTQTPSHQVTQMGQEVILRCVPISNHLYFYWYRQILGQKVEFLVSFYNNEISEKSEIFDDQFSVERPDGSNFTLKIRSTKLEDSAMYFCASSEEGGVSYEQYFGPGTRLTVT.

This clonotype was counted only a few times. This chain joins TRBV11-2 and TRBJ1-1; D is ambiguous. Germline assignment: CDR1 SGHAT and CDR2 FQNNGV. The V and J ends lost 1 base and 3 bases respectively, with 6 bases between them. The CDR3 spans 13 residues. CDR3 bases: TGTGCCAGCAGCTTAGCTCCTTACACTGAAGCTTTCTTT. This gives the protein CASSLAPYTEAFF.

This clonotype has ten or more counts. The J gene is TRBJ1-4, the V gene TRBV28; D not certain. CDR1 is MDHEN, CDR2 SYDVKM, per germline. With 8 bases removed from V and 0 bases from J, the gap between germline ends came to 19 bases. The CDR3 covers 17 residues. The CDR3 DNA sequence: TGTGCCAGCCGAGATGCAGTGGTTACCGCAACTAATGAAAAACTGTTTTTT. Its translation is CASRDAVVTATNEKLFF.

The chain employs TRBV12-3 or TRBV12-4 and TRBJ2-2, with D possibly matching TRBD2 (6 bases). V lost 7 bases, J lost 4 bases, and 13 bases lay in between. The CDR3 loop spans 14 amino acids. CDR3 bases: TGTGCCAGCAACCTGGGACTCCGCACCGGGGAGCTGTTTTTT. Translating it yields CASNLGLRTGELFF.

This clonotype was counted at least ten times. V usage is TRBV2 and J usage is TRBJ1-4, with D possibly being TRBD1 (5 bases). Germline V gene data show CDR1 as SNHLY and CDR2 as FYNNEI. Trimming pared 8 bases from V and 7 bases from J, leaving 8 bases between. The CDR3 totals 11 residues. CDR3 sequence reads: CASWGVEKLFF. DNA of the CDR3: TGTGCCAGCTGGGGGGTTGAAAAACTGTTTTTT.

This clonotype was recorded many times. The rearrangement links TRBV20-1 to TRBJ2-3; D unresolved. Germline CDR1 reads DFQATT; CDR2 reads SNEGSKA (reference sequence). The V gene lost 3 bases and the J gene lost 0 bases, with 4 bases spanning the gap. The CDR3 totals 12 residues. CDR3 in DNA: TGCAGTGCTAGGGGCAGCACAGATACGCAGTATTTT. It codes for CSARGSTDTQYF.

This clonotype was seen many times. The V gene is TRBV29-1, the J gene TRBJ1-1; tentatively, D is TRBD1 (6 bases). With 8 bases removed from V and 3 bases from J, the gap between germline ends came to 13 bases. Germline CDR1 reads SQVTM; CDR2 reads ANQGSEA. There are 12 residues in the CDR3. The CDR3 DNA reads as TGCAGCTGGGGGCGGGGAGACACTGAAGCTTTCTTT. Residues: CSWGRGDTEAFF.